This T cell receptor (beta chain) was profiled in a study of blood T cells in healthy people across ages. Germline loops: CDR1 MNHEY, CDR2 SMNVEV (reference sequence). This CDR3 region has 20 residues. V lost 5 bases and J lost 0, with 28 bases in between. A J-beta primer mix and a sample-barcoded 5' primer were used in a second PCR of about 6 to 12 cycles. TCRdb re-derived calls from the 5' RACE reads in MiXCR, one entry per CDR3 protein. The sample contains 800,000 or so distinct CDR3 sequences, more than 20% of which appear only once. These records were also assigned to another study, of T cells of mothers and their children. This second study notes: A few healthy Caucasian mothers gave samples, and so did their six children. Per mother, over 9.5 million TCR beta CDR3 reads were obtained; per child, about 3.3 million. Evidence of persistent microchimeric T cell clones was absent.

Sequencing was done on a sample of blood. This TCR derives from a boy aged 5 to 17 in good health. The gene calls are TRBV27 and TRBJ1-1; maybe TRBD1 (5 bases). The CDR3 nucleotides read TGTGCCAGCAGTAGTAGGGGCAGGAAATCGGGTCGATTTCTGAACACTGAAGCTTTCTTT. It specifies CASSSRGRKSGRFLNTEAFF.